This T cell receptor beta chain originates from a study of blood T cell repertoires in COVID-19. Study in general: Some COVID-19 samples were acute and others convalescent; all came from the United States, Italy and Spain. From T cells, B-cell-depleted T cells, or PBMCs came the material, which was cDNA or gDNA.

In the original workflow: Reference gene primers were amplified, and this amplification served to estimate nucleated cell counts. TCRdb's table, derived via immunoSEQ multiplex PCR, lists solely in-frame clones and lacks some. V, J and clone size were drawn from that table, and D and trimming were deduced from the DNA. The top ten clones hold roughly 7.9% of a sample with 200,000 to 300,000 clones, over 75% of them seen once. The length of the CDR3 is 15 residues. V shed 5 bases and J shed 4 bases, with 14 bases lying between them. Germline V gene data show CDR1 as ENHRY and CDR2 as SYGVKD. The source is an elderly woman with acute or convalescent COVID-19. The chain employs TRBV10-3 and TRBJ2-2; weak D call: TRBD1 (6 bases). Sequences were obtained from peripheral blood. The DNA of the CDR3 is TGTGCCATCAGTCCGAAGGGGGACACCACCGGGGAGCTGTTTTTT. Amino acid sequence: CAISPKGDTTGELFF.